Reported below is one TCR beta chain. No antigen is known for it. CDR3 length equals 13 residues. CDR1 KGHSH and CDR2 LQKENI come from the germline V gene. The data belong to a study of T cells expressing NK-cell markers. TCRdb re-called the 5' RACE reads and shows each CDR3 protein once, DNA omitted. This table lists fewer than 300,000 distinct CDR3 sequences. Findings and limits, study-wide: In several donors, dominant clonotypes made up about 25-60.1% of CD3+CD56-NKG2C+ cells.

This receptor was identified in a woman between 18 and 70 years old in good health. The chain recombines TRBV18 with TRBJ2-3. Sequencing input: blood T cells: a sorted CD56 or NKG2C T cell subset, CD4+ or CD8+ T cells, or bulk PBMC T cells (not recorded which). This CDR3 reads CASSTGSTDTQYF.